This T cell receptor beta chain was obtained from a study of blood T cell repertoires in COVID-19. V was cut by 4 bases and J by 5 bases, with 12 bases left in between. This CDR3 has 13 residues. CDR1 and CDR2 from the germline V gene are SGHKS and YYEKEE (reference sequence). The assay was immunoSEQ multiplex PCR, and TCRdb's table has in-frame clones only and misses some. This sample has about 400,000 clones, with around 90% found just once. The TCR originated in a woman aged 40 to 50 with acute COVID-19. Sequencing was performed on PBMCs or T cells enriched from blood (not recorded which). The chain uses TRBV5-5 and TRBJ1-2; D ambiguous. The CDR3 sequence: CASSPEGDYGYTF. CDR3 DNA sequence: TGTGCCAGCAGCCCGGAGGGAGATTATGGCTACACCTTC.